What follows are 19 T cell receptor beta chains derived from one specimen sequenced in a study of human thymus T cells. Sequencing used immunoSEQ multiplex PCR; TCRdb keeps in-frame clones, though not all of them. Seen here are tens of thousands of clones, 90% to 95% observed once, and the top ten hold 0.095% to 0.15%. The sample consisted of blood. Receptors were obtained from a boy less than two years old with a congenital heart defect but otherwise immunologically healthy.

The rearrangement links TRBV28 to TRBJ2-7; 10 bases are shared with TRBD1. Per the germline V gene, CDR1 is MDHEN and CDR2 is SYDVKM. CDR3 length: 15 residues. J gave up 1 base and V 3 bases, and 3 bases lay outside the gene matches. Here the CDR3 DNA reads TGTGCCAGCAGTTTTTTGGACAGGGGGTCCTACGAGCAGTACTTC. This sequence encodes CASSFLDRGSYEQYF. Full variable domain (outside the CDR3, taken from reference TRBV28 and TRBJ2-7): DVKVTQSSRYLVKRTGEKVFLECVQDMDHENMFWYRQDPGLGLRLIYFSYDVKMKEKGDIPEGYSVSREKKERFSLILESASTNQTSMYLCASSFLDRGSYEQYFGPGTRLTVT.

This clone was observed a single time. This sequence joins TRBV2 and TRBJ2-5, with 7 nucleotides matching TRBD1. Germline CDR1 is SNHLY and CDR2 is FYNNEI. CDR3 length equals 14 residues. The ends lost 6 bases at V and 1 base at J; junction bases unmatched: 5. Here the CDR3 reads CASRPGTVQETQYF. The DNA of the CDR3 is TGTGCCAGCAGACCTGGGACAGTCCAAGAGACCCAGTACTTC.

This clone was counted a single time. The chain joins TRBV4-1 to TRBJ2-5; 8 positions agree with TRBD1. The J call may not be correct, given that the DNA end is closer to TRBJ2-7. From germline, CDR1 is MGHRA and CDR2 YSYEKL. The CDR3 length is 14 residues. The DNA for the CDR3 is TGCGCCAGCAGCCCAGGACAGGGTTTTTACGAGCAGTACTTC. This encodes CASSPGQGFYEQYF.

The chain is built from TRBV10-3 and TRBJ2-2; D ambiguous. The germline CDR1 and CDR2 sequences are ENHRY and SYGVKD. With 3 bases removed from V and 6 bases from J, the gap between germline ends came to 14 bases. The length of the CDR3 is 15 residues. In nucleotides, the CDR3 is TGTGCCATCAGTGATCGGCAGGAAGGTTCCGGGGAGCTGTTTTTT. It encodes CAISDRQEGSGELFF.

This rearrangement joins TRBV13 to TRBJ1-2, with D unresolved. V gave up 1 base and J gave up 4 bases, with 13 bases separating them. CDR1 and CDR2 (germline): PRHDT, FYEKMQ (reference sequence). This CDR3 contains 15 residues. The CDR3 bases are TGTGCCAGCAGCTTAGAAGGCAGGCAATCCTATGGCTACACCTTC. This translates into CASSLEGRQSYGYTF.

The chain links TRBV6-5 to TRBJ1-5; D possibly corresponds to TRBD1 (5 bases). Looked up from germline, CDR1 is MNHEY and CDR2 is SVGAGI. V lost 0 bases to trimming and J lost 2 bases, with 5 bases between them. CDR3 length: 14 residues. The chain's CDR3 is CASSYSGGNQPQHF. The DNA for the CDR3 is TGTGCCAGCAGTTACTCGGGGGGCAATCAGCCCCAGCATTTT.

The chain has TRBV18 and TRBJ1-6; a possible D gene is TRBD1 (6 bases). V was clipped by 3 bases and J by 10 bases, with 16 bases between them. The CDR3 has 15 amino acids. CDR1 is KGHSH and CDR2 is LQKENI in the germline V gene. The CDR3: CASSPPGGQYSPLHF. CDR3 DNA sequence: TGTGCCAGCTCACCCCCCGGGGGGCAATACTCACCCCTCCACTTT.

The chain employs TRBV30 and TRBJ2-5; no clear D. The V gene lost 0 bases and the J gene lost 5 bases, with 4 bases spanning the gap. Germline CDR1 is GTSNPN and CDR2 is SVGIG (reference sequence). The CDR3 has 11 amino acids. The CDR3 bases are TGTGCCTGGAGTGTATGGGAGACCCAGTACTTC. Its translation is CAWSVWETQYF.

V is TRBV5-4 and J is TRBJ2-5; 7 bases fit TRBD1. Germline V gives CDR1 SGHNT, CDR2 YYREEE (reference sequence). V was clipped by 0 bases and J by 4 bases; unmatched bases: 3. This CDR3 region has 14 residues. CDR3 bases: TGTGCCAGCAGCTTGGCAGGGGGTGGAGAGACCCAGTACTTC. It codes for CASSLAGGGETQYF.

This clone was found once. The gene calls are TRBV27 and TRBJ1-2, with a possible D match to TRBD1 (5 bases). Germline loops: CDR1 MNHEY, CDR2 SMNVEV (reference sequence). The CDR3 runs 13 residues. Trimming removed 6 bases at V and 0 bases at J, with 8 bases between. CDR3 protein: CASRWGANYGYTF. The CDR3, as DNA: TGTGCCAGCAGGTGGGGCGCTAACTATGGCTACACCTTC.

The chain links TRBV5-1 to TRBJ1-2; tentative D call: TRBD1 (6 bases). With 0 bases removed from V and 0 bases from J, the gap between germline ends came to 6 bases. CDR1 is SGHRS and CDR2 is YFSETQ in the germline V gene. The CDR3 is 14 amino acids. The CDR3 is CASSLDRANYGYTF. DNA of the CDR3: TGCGCCAGCAGCTTGGACAGGGCTAACTATGGCTACACCTTC.

This sequence joins TRBV9 and TRBJ2-1, with a tentative D call TRBD1 (5 bases). The length of the CDR3 is 14 residues. Trimming took 0 bases from V and 4 from J, leaving 8 bases between them. Germline CDR1 reads SGDLS; CDR2 reads YYNGEE. CDR3 bases: TGTGCCAGCAGCGTAGGGGGCGGTTACAATGAGCAGTTCTTC. This gives the protein CASSVGGGYNEQFF.

The chain has TRBV28 and TRBJ2-7; TRBD2 agrees at 10 bases. The CDR3 spans 15 residues. The trim removed 5 bases at V and 1 base at J, leaving 5 bases unmatched. The V gene's germline CDR1 is MDHEN and CDR2 SYDVKM. CDR3 region: CASSAEGLASYEQYF. CDR3 nucleotides: TGTGCCAGCAGTGCAGAGGGACTAGCGTCCTACGAGCAGTACTTC.

In this sample, this clone turned up a few times. The chain joins TRBV10-1 to TRBJ2-7; TRBD2 agrees at 8 bases. CDR3 length: 14 amino acids. The germline V gene encodes CDR1 WNHNN and CDR2 SYGVQD (reference sequence). V was pared by 3 bases and J by 4 bases, with 5 bases of the junction left unmatched. In DNA, the CDR3 is TGCGCCAGCAGTGACTCCGGGACTAGTTACGAGCAGTACTTC. Translated, it gives CASSDSGTSYEQYF.

This rearrangement joins TRBV9 to TRBJ2-3; D is possibly TRBD1 (5 bases). The CDR3 runs 16 residues. The V gene's germline CDR1 is SGDLS and CDR2 YYNGEE. The V and J ends lost 0 bases and 1 base respectively, with 12 bases between them. The CDR3 reads CASSVGAGFRTDTQYF. The CDR3 DNA follows: TGTGCCAGCAGCGTAGGAGCAGGGTTTCGCACAGATACGCAGTATTTT.

In this sample, this clone turned up once. The chain is built from TRBV4-3 and TRBJ2-7, with 10 bases aligning to TRBD2. V lost 2 bases and J lost 7; bases outside the gene matches: 14. The CDR3 runs 17 residues. CDR1 and CDR2 from the germline V gene are LGHNA and YSLEER. In DNA form, the CDR3 reads TGCGCCAGCAGCCAACATTTCGGACTAGCGGATACGGGGGAGCAGTACTTC. Translating gives CASSQHFGLADTGEQYF.

The J gene is TRBJ2-2, the V gene TRBV5-1, with TRBD2 identical over 14 bases. The CDR3 loop spans 16 amino acids. The trim removed 5 bases at V and 4 bases at J, leaving 4 bases unmatched. Germline V lookup: CDR1 SGHRS, CDR2 YFSETQ. CDR3: CASRRTSGGTTGELFF. DNA of the CDR3: TGCGCCAGCAGAAGGACTAGCGGGGGGACCACCGGGGAGCTGTTTTTT.

V usage is TRBV6-1 and J usage is TRBJ1-2; D ambiguous. CDR1 and CDR2 from the germline V gene are MNHNS and SASEGT. Trimming stripped 5 bases from V and 3 bases from J, with 10 bases between. This CDR3 region has 13 residues. CDR3 sequence: CASSPREYYGYTF. Written as DNA, the CDR3 is TGTGCCAGCAGTCCTCGGGAATACTATGGCTACACCTTC.

V usage is TRBV6-1 and J usage is TRBJ1-6; TRBD1 is a possible D gene (6 bases). CDR3 length equals 15 residues. Germline V gene data show CDR1 as MNHNS and CDR2 as SASEGT. Trimming took off 4 bases at V and 4 bases at J, with 11 bases between the two ends. The CDR3 loop reads CASSGGTLYNSPLHF. For the CDR3, the DNA is TGTGCCAGCAGTGGTGGGACACTTTATAATTCACCCCTCCACTTT.